The 17 T cell receptor beta chains below come from one sample, sequenced in a study of blood T cell repertoires in COVID-19. The protocol was immunoSEQ multiplex PCR, while the TCRdb copy is restricted to in-frame clones and leaves out a portion. The table records over 70,000 clones, over 80% of them present only once. The specimen was peripheral blood. The receptors were gathered from a human donor in a cohort sampled during active COVID-19.

V gene TRBV2 combines with J gene TRBJ2-7, with D uncertain. V lost 8 bases and J lost 0, with 5 bases in between. Germline-derived CDR1 and CDR2 are SNHLY and FYNNEI. CDR3 length: 11 amino acids. Written as DNA, the CDR3 is TGTGCCAGCGTCCGCTCCTACGAGCAGTACTTC. This encodes CASVRSYEQYF.

The chain links TRBV6-5 to TRBJ2-3; the match to TRBD2 covers 11 bases. The J segment lost 5 bases and the V segment lost 2 bases, leaving 3 bases of the junction unmatched. Germline CDR1 is MNHEY and CDR2 is SVGAGI. This CDR3 has 15 residues. CDR3 sequence: CASSYQTSGEDTQYF. CDR3 sequence (DNA): TGTGCCAGCAGTTACCAGACTAGCGGGGAAGATACGCAGTATTTT.

The chain recombines TRBV7-3 with TRBJ2-1; weak D call: TRBD1 (5 bases). Germline V gene data show CDR1 as SGHTA and CDR2 as FQGTGA. The CDR3 totals 14 residues. V dropped 1 base and J dropped 5 bases, with 9 bases sitting between them. The CDR3 reads CASSLKGIHNEQFF. The CDR3 DNA reads as TGTGCCAGCAGCTTAAAGGGGATCCACAATGAGCAGTTCTTC.

The chain is built from TRBV6-5 and TRBJ2-2, with D perhaps matching TRBD2 (6 bases). Germline V gene sequence: CDR1 MNHEY, CDR2 SVGAGI. The V and J ends lost 6 bases and 6 bases respectively, with 14 bases between them. The CDR3 has 14 amino acids. CDR3 in DNA: TGTGCCAGCAGGTACAGAACGGGGGCCGGGGAGCTGTTTTTT. Encoded protein: CASRYRTGAGELFF.

The chain carries TRBV27 and TRBJ2-7; tentative D call: TRBD2 (6 bases). This CDR3 contains 14 residues. Germline V CDR1 and CDR2: MNHEY, SMNVEV (reference sequence). V was trimmed by 5 bases and J by 3 bases, leaving 14 bases between them. The CDR3 reads CASSLHGGNYEQYF. The CDR3, as DNA: TGTGCCAGCAGTCTCCATGGAGGGAACTACGAGCAGTACTTC.

The gene calls are TRBV19 and TRBJ1-4; 7 bases map to TRBD1. Germline-derived CDR1 and CDR2 are LNHDA and SQIVND (reference sequence). The V gene end was trimmed by 5 bases and the J gene end by 8 bases; junction bases not matched to a gene: 8. This CDR3 spans 14 amino acids. Here the CDR3 reads CASSPGTAREKLFF. The CDR3 DNA reads TGTGCCAGTAGTCCTGGGACAGCTAGGGAAAAACTGTTTTTT.

The J gene is TRBJ1-2, the V gene TRBV15, with a weak D call TRBD1 (5 bases). V gave up 0 bases and J gave up 8 bases, with 13 bases separating them. Germline V gives CDR1 LNHNV, CDR2 YYDKDF (reference sequence). The CDR3 has 14 amino acids. The CDR3 DNA reads TGTGCCACCAGCAGAGATGGAGGGGAGGAGGGCTACACCTTC. This encodes CATSRDGGEEGYTF.

The chain employs TRBV24-1 and TRBJ2-5, with 9 nucleotides matching TRBD2. Germline CDR1 KGHDR, CDR2 SFDVKD. The J segment lost 0 bases and the V segment lost 10 bases, leaving 8 bases of the junction unmatched. The CDR3 contains 15 residues. CDR3: CATGGASGDQETQYF. CDR3 nucleotide sequence: TGTGCCACAGGAGGGGCTAGCGGGGACCAAGAGACCCAGTACTTC.

This chain connects TRBV5-1 to TRBJ2-7, with D perhaps TRBD1 (5 bases). Trimming left V 3 bases short and J 3 bases short, with 16 bases between. This CDR3 comprises 15 residues. Looked up from germline, CDR1 is SGHRS and CDR2 is YFSETQ. CDR3 protein: CASSSQGSNYYEQYF. The DNA of the CDR3 is TGCGCCAGCAGCTCGCAGGGCTCAAATTACTACGAGCAGTACTTC. The whole variable domain, remainder taken from reference TRBV5-1 and TRBJ2-7, is KAGVTQTPRYLIKTRGQQVTLSCSPISGHRSVSWYQQTPGQGLQFLFEYFSETQRNKGNFPGRFSGRQFSNSRSEMNVSTLELGDSALYLCASSSQGSNYYEQYFGPGTRLTVT.

Concerning this clone itself: The sample holds other DNA sequences that translate to the same CDR3. V usage is TRBV6-1 and J usage is TRBJ1-2; tentative D call: TRBD1 (5 bases). Germline CDR1 and CDR2: MNHNS and SASEGT. Between the trimmed V and J ends, which lost 2 bases and 2 bases, there was a span of 6 bases. This CDR3 has 13 amino acids. The CDR3 here is CASSERGNYGYTF. The CDR3 DNA reads as TGTGCCAGCAGTGAAAGGGGCAACTATGGCTACACCTTC.

This clone has only a few counts. The V gene is TRBV10-2, the J gene TRBJ1-5, with D perhaps TRBD1 (5 bases). The V gene lost 3 bases and the J gene lost 0 bases, with 12 bases spanning the gap. CDR1 is WSHSY and CDR2 is SAAADI in the germline V gene. The CDR3 covers 16 residues. The CDR3 DNA sequence: TGCGCCAGCAGTGACGGGGGGTGGAATAGCAATCAGCCCCAGCATTTT. Its translation is CASSDGGWNSNQPQHF.

CDR3 amino acids: CASSLAQGGPNTGELFF. The CDR3 DNA is TGTGCCAGCAGCTTAGCGCAGGGGGGACCCAACACCGGGGAGCTGTTTTTT. The chain joins TRBV7-7 to TRBJ2-2; tentative D call: TRBD1 (7 bases). The V and J ends lost 0 bases and 2 bases respectively, with 13 bases between them. The CDR3 length is 17 residues. Germline V gene data show CDR1 as SSHAT and CDR2 as FNYEAQ (reference sequence). The variable domain in full, completed from reference TRBV7-7 and TRBJ2-2, reads GAGVSQSPRYKVTKRGQDVTLRCDPISSHATLYWYQQALGQGPEFLTYFNYEAQPDKSGLPSDRFSAERPEGSISTLTIQRTEQRDSAMYRCASSLAQGGPNTGELFFGEGSRLTVL.

The V call is TRBV19, the J call TRBJ2-1, with 7 positions matching TRBD1. CDR1 is LNHDA and CDR2 is SQIVND in the germline V gene (reference sequence). The CDR3 totals 14 residues. Germline trimming cut 4 bases from V and 3 bases from J; bases unmatched to any gene: 3. The CDR3 bases are TGTGCCAGTAGTACCGGGACAGACTACAATGAGCAGTTCTTC. This encodes CASSTGTDYNEQFF.

This clone has just one count. The chain is built from TRBV24-1 and TRBJ1-2; D possibly corresponds to TRBD1 (5 bases). This CDR3 region has 15 residues. Germline V gene data show CDR1 as KGHDR and CDR2 as SFDVKD. Trimming took off 4 bases at V and 3 bases at J, with 14 bases between the two ends. CDR3 loop: CATSDSHGGDYGYTF. In nucleotides, the CDR3 is TGTGCCACCAGTGACTCACACGGGGGAGACTATGGCTACACCTTC.

The chain recombines TRBV29-1 with TRBJ2-4; 14 bases are a match to TRBD2. Germline trimming cut 3 bases from V and 12 bases from J; bases unmatched to any gene: 10. Per the germline V gene, CDR1 is SQVTM and CDR2 is ANQGSEA. The CDR3 sequence is 15 residues long. CDR3 DNA sequence: TGCAGCGTTGATGGTGGACTAGCGGGAGGAATTACTCAGTACTTC. Its protein product is CSVDGGLAGGITQYF.

The chain uses TRBV28 and TRBJ1-5, with D tentatively TRBD1 (5 bases). With 4 bases removed from V and 10 bases from J, the gap between germline ends came to 14 bases. In germline, CDR1 is MDHEN, CDR2 SYDVKM. CDR3 size: 13 residues. CDR3 loop: CASSYGGSPPQHF. The CDR3 DNA sequence: TGTGCCAGCAGTTACGGGGGATCGCCCCCCCAGCATTTT.

The rearrangement joins TRBV19 to TRBJ1-2, with D unresolved. The V and J ends lost 7 bases and 6 bases respectively, with 15 bases between them. CDR3 length: 13 residues. The germline V gene encodes CDR1 LNHDA and CDR2 SQIVND (reference sequence). CDR3 protein: CASTAGQWDGYTF. The CDR3 coding sequence is TGTGCCAGTACGGCGGGTCAGTGGGATGGCTACACCTTC.